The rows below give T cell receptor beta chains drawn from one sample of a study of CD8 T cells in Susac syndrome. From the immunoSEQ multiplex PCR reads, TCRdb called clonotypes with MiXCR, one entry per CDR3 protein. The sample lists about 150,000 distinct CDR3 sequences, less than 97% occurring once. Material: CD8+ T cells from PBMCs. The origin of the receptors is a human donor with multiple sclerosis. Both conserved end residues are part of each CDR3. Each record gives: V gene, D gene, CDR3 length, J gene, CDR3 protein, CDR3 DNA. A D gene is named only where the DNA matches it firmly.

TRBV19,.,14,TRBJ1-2,CASSIPGLNYGYTF,TGTGCCAGTAGTATCCCCGGACTGAACTATGGCTACACCTTC
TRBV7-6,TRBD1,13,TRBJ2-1,CASSPRDRDEQFF,TGTGCCAGCAGCCCCCGGGACAGGGATGAGCAGTTCTTC
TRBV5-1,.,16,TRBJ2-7,CASSLGKGLQPYEQYF,TGCGCCAGCAGCTTGGGAAAGGGACTCCAGCCCTACGAGCAGTACTTC
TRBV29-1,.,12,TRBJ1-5,CSVTVKRQPQHF,TGCAGCGTTACGGTGAAACGACAGCCCCAGCATTTT
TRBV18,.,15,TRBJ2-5,CASSPPLGTEETQYF,TGTGCCAGCTCACCGCCCCTTGGGACGGAAGAGACCCAGTACTTC
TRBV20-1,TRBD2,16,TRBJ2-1,CSANGGAGGIYNEQFF,TGCAGTGCCAATGGTGGAGCGGGGGGAATCTACAATGAGCAGTTCTTC
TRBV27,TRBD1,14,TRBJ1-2,CASSPGTGLVGYTF,TGTGCCAGCAGTCCCGGGACAGGATTAGTTGGCTACACCTTC
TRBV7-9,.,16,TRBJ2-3,CASSSGSASHTDTQYF,TGTGCCAGCAGCTCGGGGTCCGCCTCGCACACAGATACGCAGTATTTT
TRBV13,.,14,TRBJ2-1,CASSPSVGHNEQFF,TGTGCCAGCAGCCCCTCGGTGGGTCACAATGAGCAGTTCTTC
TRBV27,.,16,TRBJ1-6,CASSLSVGWRDSPLHF,TGTGCCAGCAGTTTATCGGTCGGATGGCGGGATTCACCCCTCCACTTT
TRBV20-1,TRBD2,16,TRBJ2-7,CSARDEASGVQYEQYF,TGCAGTGCTAGAGATGAGGCTAGCGGGGTTCAGTACGAGCAGTACTTC
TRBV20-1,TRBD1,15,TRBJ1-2,CSARDGDRPYGGYTF,TGCAGTGCTAGAGATGGGGACAGGCCTTATGGTGGCTACACCTTC
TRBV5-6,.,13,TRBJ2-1,CASSWTSDNEQFF,TGTGCCAGCAGCTGGACGAGTGACAATGAGCAGTTCTTC
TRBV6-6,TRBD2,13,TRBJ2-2,CASRGLAAGELFF,TGTGCCAGCCGGGGACTAGCGGCAGGGGAGCTGTTTTTT
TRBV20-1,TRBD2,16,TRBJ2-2,CSASAELAGSTGELFF,TGCAGTGCTAGTGCCGAGCTAGCGGGAAGTACCGGGGAGCTGTTTTTT
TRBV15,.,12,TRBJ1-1,CATSRPSGEAFF,TGTGCCACCAGCCGCCCTTCAGGGGAAGCTTTCTTT